The 18 T cell receptor beta chains presented below share a single source sample, sequenced in a study of shared clonotypes between healthy human individuals. Libraries were prepared by immunoSEQ multiplex PCR; TCRdb keeps only in-frame clonotypes and omits some of them. The table lists over 2 million clones, approximately 90% of them singletons, with 0.37% in the top ten. Sequencing input: naive CD4+ T cells from PBMCs. Subset meaning: CD45RA+ positively selected. The receptors were sampled from a man younger than 35 in good health. Some clones in this sample may be carry-over from other donors' samples.

The J gene is TRBJ2-1, the V gene TRBV5-1; tentative D call: TRBD2 (6 bases). CDR3 length: 17 residues. V was cut by 3 bases and J by 3 bases, with 19 bases left in between. Germline V gene lookup returns CDR1 SGHRS and CDR2 YFSETQ. This CDR3 reads CASSSGGGSPVYNEQFF. CDR3 coding DNA: TGCGCCAGCAGCTCTGGAGGAGGGAGTCCCGTCTACAATGAGCAGTTCTTC.

This chain uses TRBV6-5 with TRBJ2-7; 7 positions match TRBD2. CDR3 size: 15 residues. J was trimmed by 4 bases and V by 6 bases; bases with no gene match: 12. In germline, CDR1 is MNHEY, CDR2 SVGAGI. CDR3 coding DNA: TGTGCCAGCAGGTTCGGGAGGTTCCCAGGGTACGAGCAGTACTTC. Its protein is CASRFGRFPGYEQYF.

The chain couples TRBV27 to TRBJ1-1; D uncertain. V dropped 4 bases and J dropped 4 bases, with 13 bases sitting between them. The CDR3 has 14 residues. Per the germline V gene, CDR1 is MNHEY and CDR2 is SMNVEV (reference sequence). The CDR3 bases are TGTGCCAGCAGTTCCCCAGCCATGAGCACTGAAGCTTTCTTT. It codes for CASSSPAMSTEAFF.

Here the CDR3 DNA reads TGTGCCAGCAGAGAAACTAGCGGCAACTCCTACGAGCAGTACTTC. It encodes CASRETSGNSYEQYF. The chain uses TRBV6-6 and TRBJ2-7, with 8 bases aligning to TRBD2. With 6 bases clipped from V and 0 bases from J, the junction kept 7 bases outside the gene matches. CDR3 size: 15 residues. In germline, CDR1 is MNHNY, CDR2 SVGAGI (reference sequence).

Remarks on this clone: Additional DNA sequences in this sample encode the identical CDR3. This rearrangement joins TRBV5-1 to TRBJ2-5, with 10 positions matching TRBD2. With 4 bases clipped from V and 5 bases from J, the junction kept 5 bases outside the gene matches. The CDR3 loop spans 14 amino acids. The V gene's germline CDR1 is SGHRS and CDR2 YFSETQ. CDR3 in DNA: TGCGCCAGCAGCCCTAGCGGGGGCGGGGAGACCCAGTACTTC. Its translation is CASSPSGGGETQYF.

The chain links TRBV28 to TRBJ1-5, with D tentatively TRBD1 (6 bases). V was trimmed by 2 bases and J by 0 bases, leaving 11 bases between them. The CDR3 has 16 amino acids. Germline V gives CDR1 MDHEN, CDR2 SYDVKM. CDR3 bases: TGTGCCAGCAGTTTAGGGACATCATATAGCAATCAGCCCCAGCATTTT. Protein: CASSLGTSYSNQPQHF. Supplemented by reference TRBV28 and TRBJ1-5, the full variable domain reads DVKVTQSSRYLVKRTGEKVFLECVQDMDHENMFWYRQDPGLGLRLIYFSYDVKMKEKGDIPEGYSVSREKKERFSLILESASTNQTSMYLCASSLGTSYSNQPQHFGDGTRLSIL.

This clone was counted once. This chain links TRBV12-5 with TRBJ2-5; D gene uncertain. CDR3 length: 13 amino acids. Germline values: CDR1 LGHNT, CDR2 FRNRAP. The V end lost 3 bases, the J end lost 2 bases, and 7 bases lay between the germline ends. The CDR3 DNA follows: TGTGCTAGTGGTTTTGGGTTACAAGAGACCCAGTACTTC. This sequence encodes CASGFGLQETQYF. Full variable domain (outside the CDR3, taken from reference TRBV12-5 and TRBJ2-5): DARVTQTPRHKVTEMGQEVTMRCQPILGHNTVFWYRQTMMQGLELLAYFRNRAPLDDSGMPKDRFSAEMPDATLATLKIQPSEPRDSAVYFCASGFGLQETQYFGPGTRLLVL.

The chain is built from TRBV10-1 and TRBJ2-4; TRBD2 matches at 8 bases. The CDR3 totals 16 residues. Losses at the gene ends were 7 bases for V and 0 bases for J; bases not matched to a gene: 8. The germline gives CDR1 WNHNN, CDR2 SYGVQD (reference sequence). The CDR3 loop is CASNPTSGLAKNIQYF. The CDR3 region has the DNA TGCGCCAGCAACCCTACTAGCGGATTAGCCAAAAACATTCAGTACTTC.

This chain connects TRBV6-1 to TRBJ1-5; D not resolved. CDR3 length equals 12 residues. CDR1 and CDR2 (germline): MNHNS, SASEGT. Trimming removed 5 bases from V and 9 bases from J, with 11 bases in between. CDR3 DNA sequence: TGTGCCAGCAGTCATGGGCGGAGGCCCCAGCATTTT. Its translation is CASSHGRRPQHF.

This chain connects TRBV19 to TRBJ2-7; the match to TRBD1 covers 7 bases. From germline, CDR1 is LNHDA and CDR2 SQIVND (reference sequence). CDR3 length: 16 residues. The J segment lost 0 bases and the V segment lost 6 bases, leaving 11 bases of the junction unmatched. CDR3 region: CASSPTGLKGSYEQYF. CDR3 nucleotides: TGTGCCAGTAGCCCGACAGGGCTAAAAGGCTCCTACGAGCAGTACTTC.

This chain uses TRBV15 with TRBJ2-7; a possible D gene is TRBD2 (6 bases). This CDR3 spans 15 amino acids. CDR1 is LNHNV, CDR2 YYDKDF, per germline (reference sequence). Trimming shortened V by 6 bases and J by 3 bases, and 18 bases separated the two germline ends. The CDR3 bases are TGTGCCACCAGTACTCCGGGACTGCGTAGCTACGAGCAGTACTTC. It specifies CATSTPGLRSYEQYF.

The rearrangement uses TRBV5-4 and TRBJ2-1, with TRBD2 matching 10 bases. V was clipped by 3 bases and J by 10 bases; unmatched bases: 10. Per the germline V gene, CDR1 is SGHNT and CDR2 is YYREEE (reference sequence). CDR3 length: 15 amino acids. CDR3 residues: CASSSPAGGPGEQFF. The CDR3 region has the DNA TGTGCCAGCAGCTCCCCAGCGGGAGGGCCGGGGGAGCAGTTCTTC. Looking up the rest from reference TRBV5-4 and TRBJ2-1 gives the full variable domain: ETGVTQSPTHLIKTRGQQVTLRCSSQSGHNTVSWYQQALGQGPQFIFQYYREEENGRGNFPPRFSGLQFPNYSSELNVNALELDDSALYLCASSSPAGGPGEQFFGPGTRLTVL.

The gene calls are TRBV5-1 and TRBJ1-1; D is uncertain. CDR1 SGHRS and CDR2 YFSETQ come from the germline V gene. The CDR3 length is 15 residues. Trimming cost V 7 bases and J 1 base, with 17 bases left between them. The CDR3 region has the DNA TGCGCCAGCTATCCCGACGGCGGAACGAACACTGAAGCTTTCTTT. Its translation: CASYPDGGTNTEAFF.

The CDR3 region has the DNA TGTGCCAGCAGTTTGCAGGTTGAGCAGTTCTTC. Residues: CASSLQVEQFF. The chain employs TRBV2 and TRBJ2-1; D is uncertain. V dropped 5 bases and J dropped 9 bases, with 8 bases sitting between them. The V gene's germline CDR1 is SNHLY and CDR2 FYNNEI. This CDR3 contains 11 residues.

The chain employs TRBV5-1 and TRBJ1-2; TRBD1 aligns across 7 bases. The V gene's germline CDR1 is SGHRS and CDR2 YFSETQ. The trim removed 1 base at V and 7 bases at J, leaving 10 bases unmatched. The CDR3 runs to 15 residues. The chain's CDR3 is CASSLTGERAGGYTF. CDR3 DNA: TGCGCCAGCAGCTTGACAGGGGAGCGAGCGGGTGGCTACACCTTC.

The chain carries TRBV7-8 and TRBJ2-7; 12 bases line up with TRBD1. There are 14 residues in the CDR3. V dropped 4 bases and J dropped 6; count of bases not matched to a gene: 4. Germline V gene lookup returns CDR1 SGHVS and CDR2 FQNEAQ. CDR3 in amino acids: CASSSGTGGSEQYF. The DNA of the CDR3 is TGTGCCAGCAGCTCCGGGACAGGGGGCTCCGAGCAGTACTTC.

The V call is TRBV30, the J call TRBJ2-3, with 7 nucleotides matching TRBD2. Germline CDR1 GTSNPN, CDR2 SVGIG (reference sequence). This CDR3 comprises 15 residues. V gave up 2 bases and J gave up 6 bases; unmatched junction bases: 11. The CDR3 sequence: CAWSSRGGGSDTQYF. The DNA of the CDR3 is TGTGCCTGGAGTTCCCGGGGCGGCGGGAGCGATACGCAGTATTTT. The complete variable domain, with remaining parts taken from reference TRBV30 and TRBJ2-3, reads SQTIHQWPATLVQPVGSPLSLECTVEGTSNPNLYWYRQAAGRGLQLLFYSVGIGQISSEVPQNLSASRPQDRQFILSSKKLLLSDSGFYLCAWSSRGGGSDTQYFGPGTRLTVL.

The chain is built from TRBV11-2 and TRBJ2-5; 9 bases are shared with TRBD1. J was trimmed by 7 bases and V by 5 bases; bases with no gene match: 17. This CDR3 region has 17 residues. The germline V gene has CDR1 SGHAT and CDR2 FQNNGV. CDR3 sequence (DNA): TGTGCCAGCAGCCCACATTTCGGGACAGGGTCTTCGTGGACCCAGTACTTC. As protein: CASSPHFGTGSSWTQYF.